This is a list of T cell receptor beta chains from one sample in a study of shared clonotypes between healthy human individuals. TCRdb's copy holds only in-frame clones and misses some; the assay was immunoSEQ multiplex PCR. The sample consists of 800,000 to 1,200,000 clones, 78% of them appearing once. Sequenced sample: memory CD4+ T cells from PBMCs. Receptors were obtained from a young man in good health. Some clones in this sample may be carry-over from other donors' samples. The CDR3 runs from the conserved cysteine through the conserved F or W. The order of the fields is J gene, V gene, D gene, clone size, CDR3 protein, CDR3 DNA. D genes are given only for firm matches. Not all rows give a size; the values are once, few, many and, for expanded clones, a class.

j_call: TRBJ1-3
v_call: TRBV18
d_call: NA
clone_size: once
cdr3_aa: CASSPPGRGNTIYF
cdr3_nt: TGTGCCAGCTCACCACCGGGCCGCGGAAACACCATATATTTT

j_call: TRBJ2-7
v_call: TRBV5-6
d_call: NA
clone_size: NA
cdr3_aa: CASSFQGTYEQYF
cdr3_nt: TGTGCCAGCAGCTTTCAGGGCACCTACGAGCAGTACTTC

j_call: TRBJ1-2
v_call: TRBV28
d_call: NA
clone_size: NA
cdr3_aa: CASTDPPGTSNYGYTF
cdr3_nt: TGTGCCAGCACCGACCCACCGGGCACTTCTAACTATGGCTACACCTTC

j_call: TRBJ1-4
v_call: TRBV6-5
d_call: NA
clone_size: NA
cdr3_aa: CASSRTPTNEKLFF
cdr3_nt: TGTGCCAGCAGCCGAACGCCAACTAATGAAAAACTGTTTTTT

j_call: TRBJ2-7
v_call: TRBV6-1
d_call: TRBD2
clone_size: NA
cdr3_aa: CASREGGTSGYEQYF
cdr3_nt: TGTGCCAGCAGGGAGGGTGGGACTAGCGGTTACGAGCAGTACTTC

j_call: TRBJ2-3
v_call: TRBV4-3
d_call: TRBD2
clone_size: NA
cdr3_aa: CASSRGLAGATDTQYF
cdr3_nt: TGCGCCAGCAGCCGCGGACTAGCGGGGGCCACAGATACGCAGTATTTT

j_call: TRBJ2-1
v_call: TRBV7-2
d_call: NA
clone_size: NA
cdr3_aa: CASSWGLGPPTYNEQFF
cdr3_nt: TGTGCCAGCAGCTGGGGTCTGGGGCCCCCGACCTACAATGAGCAGTTCTTC

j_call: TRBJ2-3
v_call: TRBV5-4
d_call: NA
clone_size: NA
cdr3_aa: CASSPGSTDTQYF
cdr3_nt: TGTGCCAGCAGCCCCGGGTCCACAGATACGCAGTATTTT

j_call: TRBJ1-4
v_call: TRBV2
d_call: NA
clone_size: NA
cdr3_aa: CASSERDEKLFF
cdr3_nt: TGTGCCAGCAGTGAGCGGGATGAAAAACTGTTTTTT

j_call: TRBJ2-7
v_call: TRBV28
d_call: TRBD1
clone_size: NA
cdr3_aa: CASSLEDRGAYEQYF
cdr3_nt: TGTGCCAGCAGTTTGGAGGACAGGGGTGCCTACGAGCAGTACTTC

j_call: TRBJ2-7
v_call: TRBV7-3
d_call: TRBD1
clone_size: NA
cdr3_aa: CASSLTPGQGAYEQYF
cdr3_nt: TGTGCCAGCAGCTTAACCCCGGGACAGGGGGCCTACGAGCAGTACTTC

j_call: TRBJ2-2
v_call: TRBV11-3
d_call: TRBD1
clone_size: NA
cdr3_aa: CASSPARTGRPNTGELFF
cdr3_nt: TGTGCCAGCAGCCCCGCTCGGACAGGGCGACCGAACACCGGGGAGCTGTTTTTT

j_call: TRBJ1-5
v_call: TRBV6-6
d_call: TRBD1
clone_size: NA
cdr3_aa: CASSYSGQGRQPQHF
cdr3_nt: TGTGCCAGCAGTTACTCGGGACAGGGTAGACAGCCCCAGCATTTT

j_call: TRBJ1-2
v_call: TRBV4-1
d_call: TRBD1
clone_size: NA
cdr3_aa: CASSQDLLNRGYGYTF
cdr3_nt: TGCGCCAGCAGCCAAGATCTCTTAAACAGGGGATATGGCTACACCTTC

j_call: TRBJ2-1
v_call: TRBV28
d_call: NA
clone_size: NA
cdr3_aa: CASVQEFLGNEQFF
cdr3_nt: TGTGCCAGCGTACAGGAATTTCTGGGCAATGAGCAGTTCTTC

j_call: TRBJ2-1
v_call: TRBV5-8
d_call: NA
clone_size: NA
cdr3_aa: CASSSIILGVQFF
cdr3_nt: TGTGCCAGCAGCTCTATTATCCTGGGTGTGCAGTTCTTC

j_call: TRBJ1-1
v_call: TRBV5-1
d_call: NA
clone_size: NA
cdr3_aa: CASSLAESYEAFF
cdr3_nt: TGCGCCAGCAGCTTGGCCGAGAGTTATGAAGCTTTCTTT

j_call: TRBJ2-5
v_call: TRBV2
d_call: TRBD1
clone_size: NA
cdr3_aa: CASSSKGALRYQETQYF
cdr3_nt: TGTGCCAGCAGCTCAAAGGGGGCCTTGCGTTACCAAGAGACCCAGTACTTC

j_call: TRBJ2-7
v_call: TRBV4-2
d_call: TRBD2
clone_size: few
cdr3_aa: CASSPVAGGPDYEQYF
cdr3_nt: TGTGCCAGCAGCCCTGTAGCGGGAGGGCCCGACTACGAGCAGTACTTC

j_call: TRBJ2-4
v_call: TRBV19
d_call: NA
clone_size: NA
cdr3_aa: CASSQRRDIQYF
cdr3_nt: TGTGCCAGTAGTCAAAGGCGGGACATTCAGTACTTC

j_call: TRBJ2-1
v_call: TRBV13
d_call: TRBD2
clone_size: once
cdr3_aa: CASSSPATSEEQFF
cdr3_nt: TGTGCCAGCAGCTCCCCGGCAACTAGCGAAGAGCAGTTCTTC

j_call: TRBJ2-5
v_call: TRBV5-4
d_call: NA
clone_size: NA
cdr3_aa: CASSLAPGQGGLETQYF
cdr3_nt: TGTGCCAGCAGCTTGGCTCCAGGACAGGGAGGGTTGGAGACCCAGTACTTC

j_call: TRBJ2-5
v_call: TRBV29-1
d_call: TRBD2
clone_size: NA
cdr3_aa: CSGHGTSGYETQYF
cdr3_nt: TGCAGCGGTCACGGAACTAGCGGGTATGAGACCCAGTACTTC

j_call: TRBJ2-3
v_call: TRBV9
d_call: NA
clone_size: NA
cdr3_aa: CASSLGWGRPSTDTQYF
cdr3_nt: TGTGCCAGCAGCCTGGGCTGGGGGCGGCCAAGCACAGATACGCAGTATTTT

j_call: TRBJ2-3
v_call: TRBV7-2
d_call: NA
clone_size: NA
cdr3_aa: CASSSWATSTDTQYF
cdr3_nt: TGTGCCAGCAGCTCCTGGGCTACGAGCACAGATACGCAGTATTTT

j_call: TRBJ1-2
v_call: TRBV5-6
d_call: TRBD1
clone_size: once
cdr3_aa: CASSRPGQIYGYTF
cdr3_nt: TGTGCCAGCAGCCGGCCGGGACAGATCTATGGCTACACCTTC

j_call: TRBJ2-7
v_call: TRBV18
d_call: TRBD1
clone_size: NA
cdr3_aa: CASSRITGTGFYEQYF
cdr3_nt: TGTGCCAGCTCGCGCATTACCGGGACAGGGTTCTACGAGCAGTACTTC

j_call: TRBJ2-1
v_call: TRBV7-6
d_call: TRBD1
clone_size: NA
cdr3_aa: CASSLGGGTEQFF
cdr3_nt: TGTGCCAGCAGCTTAGGAGGGGGCACCGAGCAGTTCTTC

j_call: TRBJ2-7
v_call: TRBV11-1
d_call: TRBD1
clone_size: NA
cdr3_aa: CASSRDRSSYEQYF
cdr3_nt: TGTGCCAGCAGCCGGGACAGGAGCTCCTACGAGCAGTACTTC

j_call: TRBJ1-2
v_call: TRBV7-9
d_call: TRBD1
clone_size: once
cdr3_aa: CASSLGQAGYTF
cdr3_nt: TGTGCCAGCAGCTTGGGACAGGCTGGCTACACCTTC

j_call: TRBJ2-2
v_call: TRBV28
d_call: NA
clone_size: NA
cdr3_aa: CASPSSNTGELFF
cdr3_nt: TGTGCCTCACCATCTTCGAACACCGGGGAGCTGTTTTTT

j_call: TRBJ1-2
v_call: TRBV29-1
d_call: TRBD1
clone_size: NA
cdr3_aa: CSGLGQDYGYTF
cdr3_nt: TGCAGCGGACTCGGACAGGACTATGGCTACACCTTC

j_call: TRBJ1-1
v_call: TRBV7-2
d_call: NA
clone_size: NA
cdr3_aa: CASSSGPLTEAFF
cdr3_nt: TGTGCCAGCAGCTCCGGACCTCTCACTGAAGCTTTCTTT

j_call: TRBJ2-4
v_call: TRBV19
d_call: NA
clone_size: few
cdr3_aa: CASSGVGQTRYIQYF
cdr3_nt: TGTGCCAGTAGTGGCGTGGGGCAGACTAGGTACATTCAGTACTTC

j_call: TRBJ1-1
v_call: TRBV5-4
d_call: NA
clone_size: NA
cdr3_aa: CASSLGWGTEAFF
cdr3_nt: TGTGCCAGCAGCTTGGGTTGGGGAACTGAAGCTTTCTTT

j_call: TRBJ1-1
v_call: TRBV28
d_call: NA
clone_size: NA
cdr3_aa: CASSLPVLNTEAFF
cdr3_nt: TGTGCCAGCAGTTTGCCGGTTTTGAACACTGAAGCTTTCTTT

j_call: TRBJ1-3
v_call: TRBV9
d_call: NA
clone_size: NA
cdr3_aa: CASSVGTGASGNTIYF
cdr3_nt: TGTGCCAGCAGCGTAGGCACAGGCGCCTCTGGAAACACCATATATTTT

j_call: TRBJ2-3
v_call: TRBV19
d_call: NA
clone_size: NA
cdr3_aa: CATTAQGGTQYF
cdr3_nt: TGTGCCACCACCGCCCAGGGAGGTACGCAGTATTTT

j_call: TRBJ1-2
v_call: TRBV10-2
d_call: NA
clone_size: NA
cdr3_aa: CASSESTLRGVTTRGYTF
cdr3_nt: TGCGCCAGCAGTGAGTCGACTCTACGGGGGGTTACGACGCGGGGCTACACCTTC

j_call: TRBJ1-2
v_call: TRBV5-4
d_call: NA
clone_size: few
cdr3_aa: CASSLDSNYGYTF
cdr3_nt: TGTGCCAGCAGCTTGGACAGCAACTATGGCTACACCTTC

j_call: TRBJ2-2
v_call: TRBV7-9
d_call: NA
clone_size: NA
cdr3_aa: CASRAGGANTGELFF
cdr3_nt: TGTGCCAGCAGGGCGGGCGGAGCGAACACCGGGGAGCTGTTTTTT

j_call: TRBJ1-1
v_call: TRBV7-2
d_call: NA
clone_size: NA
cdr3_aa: CASSERQVRDTEAFF
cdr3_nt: TGTGCCAGCAGCGAACGACAGGTTAGGGACACTGAAGCTTTCTTT

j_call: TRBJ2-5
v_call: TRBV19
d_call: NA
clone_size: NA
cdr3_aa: CASSVNRVGETQYF
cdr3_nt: TGTGCCAGTAGTGTCAACAGGGTTGGAGAGACCCAGTACTTC

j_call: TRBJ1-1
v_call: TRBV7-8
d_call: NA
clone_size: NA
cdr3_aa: CASSAFTGANTEAFF
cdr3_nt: TGTGCCAGCAGCGCCTTCACCGGAGCGAACACTGAAGCTTTCTTT

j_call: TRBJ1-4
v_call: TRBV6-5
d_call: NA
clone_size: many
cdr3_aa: CASSYSFGVTNEKLFF
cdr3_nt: TGTGCCAGCAGTTACTCGTTCGGGGTAACTAATGAAAAACTGTTTTTT

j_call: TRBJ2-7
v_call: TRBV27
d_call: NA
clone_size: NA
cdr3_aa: CASSLSRDSYEQYF
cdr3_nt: TGTGCCAGCAGTTTGAGCAGGGACTCCTACGAGCAGTACTTC

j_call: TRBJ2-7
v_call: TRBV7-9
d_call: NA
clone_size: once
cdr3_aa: CASSSLYEQYF
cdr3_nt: TGTGCCAGCAGTTCACTCTACGAGCAGTACTTC